This T cell receptor beta chain was sequenced for a study of patients and donors after allogeneic stem cell transplantation. CDR3 length: 17 amino acids. Germline V gene sequence: CDR1 SGDLS, CDR2 YYNGEE. V shed 2 bases and J shed 4 bases, with 20 bases lying between them. From the RT-PCR reads, TCRdb called clonotypes with MiXCR, one entry per CDR3 protein. The repertoire holds about a million distinct CDR3 sequences, with over 15% as singletons. V usage is TRBV9 and J usage is TRBJ2-3; possibly TRBD2 for D (7 bases). This receptor was obtained from a human donor who was either an allogeneic HSCT recipient or a stem cell or donor lymphocyte infusion donor (not recorded which). It is not recorded whose cells these are; they may come from a transplant donor. Sequencing was done on a sample of blood, either unsorted or a sorted T cell fraction (not recorded which). The CDR3 DNA sequence: TGTGCCAGCAGCGTGAGACCCCTGGGGGGGCAAGCAGATACGCAGTATTTT. Translation: CASSVRPLGGQADTQYF.